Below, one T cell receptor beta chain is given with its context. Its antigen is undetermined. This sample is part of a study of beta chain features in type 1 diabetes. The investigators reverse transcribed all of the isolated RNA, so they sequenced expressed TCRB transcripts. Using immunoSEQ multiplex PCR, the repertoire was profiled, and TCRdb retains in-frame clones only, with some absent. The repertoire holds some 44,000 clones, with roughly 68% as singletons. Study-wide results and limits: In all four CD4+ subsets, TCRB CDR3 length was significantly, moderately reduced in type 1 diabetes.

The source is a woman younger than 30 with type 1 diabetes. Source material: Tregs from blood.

DNA of the CDR3: TGTGCCAGTAGTCTGACGGGACAGTTGAACACTGAAGCTTTCTTT. Residues: CASSLTGQLNTEAFF. The rearrangement links TRBV19 to TRBJ1-1, with 7 nucleotides matching TRBD1. CDR1 is LNHDA and CDR2 is SQIVND in the germline V gene (reference sequence). The CDR3 length is 15 residues. The V gene end was trimmed by 5 bases and the J gene end by 0 bases; junction bases not matched to a gene: 6. The full variable domain, in which reference TRBV19 and TRBJ1-1 provide the parts outside the CDR3, is DGGITQSPKYLFRKEGQNVTLSCEQNLNHDAMYWYRQDPGQGLRLIYYSQIVNDFQKGDIAEGYSVSREKKESFPLTVTSAQKNPTAFYLCASSLTGQLNTEAFFGQGTRLTVV.